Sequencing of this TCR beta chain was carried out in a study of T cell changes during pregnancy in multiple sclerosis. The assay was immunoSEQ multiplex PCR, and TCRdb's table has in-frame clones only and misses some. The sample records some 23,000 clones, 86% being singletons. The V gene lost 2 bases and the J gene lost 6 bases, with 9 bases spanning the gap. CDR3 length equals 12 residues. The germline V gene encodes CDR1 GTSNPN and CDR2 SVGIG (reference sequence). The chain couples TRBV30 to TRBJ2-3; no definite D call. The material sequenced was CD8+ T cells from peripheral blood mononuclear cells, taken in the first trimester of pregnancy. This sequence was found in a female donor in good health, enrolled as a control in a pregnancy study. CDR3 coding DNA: TGTGCCTGGAGTCCGAGTACGGATACGCAGTATTTT. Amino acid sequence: CAWSPSTDTQYF.